The source of this T cell receptor beta chain is a study of control samples from healthy donors and cancer patients. Per germline, CDR1 SGDLS and CDR2 YYNGEE. The CDR3 is made up of 14 amino acids. Trimming removed 3 bases from V and 3 bases from J, with 12 bases in between. The assay was immunoSEQ multiplex PCR, and TCRdb's table has in-frame clones only and misses some. The sample consists of some 130,000 clones, roughly 92% of them appearing once. This clonotype originated in a man between 18 and 35 years old in good health. Sequencing was performed on blood. The chain has TRBV9 and TRBJ1-1, with D unclear. CDR3 amino acids: CASSGHSEDTEAFF. The DNA for the CDR3 is TGTGCCAGCAGCGGACACAGTGAGGACACTGAAGCTTTCTTT.